The entry below gives a single T cell receptor (beta chain) sequence along with its context. The sample belongs to a study of T cell responses to AZD1222 COVID-19 vaccine. Some clones are missing from TCRdb's copy, which holds only in-frame ones; the method was immunoSEQ multiplex PCR. The repertoire holds under 200,000 clones, with 85% to 90% as singletons. The starting material was peripheral blood, obtained 28 days after the second AZD1222 dose. The receptor's source is an adult who received the AZD1222 COVID-19 vaccine.

The CDR3 protein is CASSSGPSSYNSPLHF. In nucleotides, the CDR3 is TGTGCCAGCAGCTCTGGCCCGAGCTCCTATAATTCACCCCTCCACTTT. The chain combines TRBV7-2 with TRBJ1-6; D is uncertain. The germline V gene has CDR1 SGHTA and CDR2 FQGNSA. The V end lost 4 bases, the J end lost 0 bases, and 10 bases lay between the germline ends. The CDR3 has 16 amino acids.